The 15 T cell receptor beta chains given below trace back to one sample, sequenced in a study of cytomegalovirus exposure and HLA in healthy donors. A multiplex PCR was run with 60 Vbeta primers and 13 Jbeta primers. The method was immunoSEQ multiplex PCR; TCRdb's version includes in-frame clones alone and lacks a portion of them. The sample has about 140,000 clones; 70% to 80% are singletons. Material: PBMCs. The source of these receptors is a female donor in good health and CMV-seronegative.

V and J are TRBV10-3 and TRBJ2-2, with 11 bases identical to TRBD2. The germline CDR1 and CDR2 sequences are ENHRY and SYGVKD. The CDR3 covers 16 residues. V lost 6 bases and J lost 5; bases outside the gene matches: 8. The CDR3 sequence is CAISLLAGVRTGELFF. CDR3 bases: TGTGCCATCAGCCTACTAGCGGGAGTACGTACCGGGGAGCTGTTTTTT.

The count of this clone is one. The chain is built from TRBV19 and TRBJ1-6, with D tentatively TRBD1 (5 bases). V dropped 4 bases and J dropped 8 bases, with 18 bases sitting between them. This CDR3 spans 16 amino acids. Germline values: CDR1 LNHDA, CDR2 SQIVND (reference sequence). The CDR3 loop reads CASSTRGGFKDSPLHF. In DNA form, the CDR3 reads TGTGCCAGTAGTACGAGGGGAGGCTTTAAAGATTCACCCCTCCACTTT.

The J gene is TRBJ2-3, the V gene TRBV19; 9 bases agree with TRBD1. Germline CDR1 reads LNHDA; CDR2 reads SQIVND (reference sequence). J lost 6 bases, V lost 9 bases, and 13 bases had no gene match. The CDR3 loop spans 15 amino acids. The CDR3 DNA is TGTGCCAGCTCACTAGGGGGACAGGGTGTCGATACGCAGTATTTT. Translating it yields CASSLGGQGVDTQYF.

The chain combines TRBV7-6 with TRBJ1-1, with TRBD1 as a possible D gene (5 bases). The germline V and J ends were trimmed by 5 bases and 4 bases, with 11 bases remaining between them. CDR1 SGHVS and CDR2 FNYEAQ come from the germline V gene. The length of the CDR3 is 13 residues. The CDR3 reads CASSPPDSTEAFF. CDR3 nucleotides: TGTGCCAGCAGCCCACCAGACAGCACTGAAGCTTTCTTT.

The chain couples TRBV5-6 to TRBJ1-2; D is ambiguous. CDR1 and CDR2 from the germline V gene are SGHDT and YYEEEE. CDR3 size: 13 residues. V lost 2 bases to trimming and J lost 2 bases, with 7 bases between them. CDR3 sequence: CASSLIANYGYTF. The CDR3, as DNA: TGTGCCAGCAGCTTAATTGCGAACTATGGCTACACCTTC.

V and J are TRBV10-3 and TRBJ1-1; 8 bases align to TRBD1. CDR1 is ENHRY and CDR2 is SYGVKD in the germline V gene. Trimming cost V 2 bases and J 1 base; bases outside gene matches: 0. The CDR3 contains 14 residues. CDR3 DNA: TGTGCCATCAGTGAGGGACAGGGGAACACTGAAGCTTTCTTT. Amino acid sequence: CAISEGQGNTEAFF.

V and J are TRBV6-1 and TRBJ2-2, with a possible D match to TRBD2 (5 bases). Trimming left V 10 bases short and J 3 bases short, with 9 bases between. The CDR3 has 12 amino acids. CDR1 MNHNS and CDR2 SASEGT come from the germline V gene. DNA of the CDR3: TGTGCCACCAGCGGAGACACCGGGGAGCTGTTTTTT. Translated, it gives CATSGDTGELFF.

This chain connects TRBV27 to TRBJ1-1; D is undetermined. This CDR3 contains 15 residues. Germline assignment: CDR1 MNHEY and CDR2 SMNVEV (reference sequence). The ends were cut back, 6 bases at V and 1 base at J, with 15 bases in the middle. Written as DNA, the CDR3 is TGTGCCAGCAGGGAGTCGGGATATCAGAACACTGAAGCTTTCTTT. This sequence encodes CASRESGYQNTEAFF.

This chain uses TRBV9 with TRBJ1-1; weak D call: TRBD1 (5 bases). Trimming shortened V by 4 bases and J by 2 bases, and 18 bases separated the two germline ends. The germline CDR1 and CDR2 sequences are SGDLS and YYNGEE. The CDR3 length is 16 residues. The CDR3 coding sequence is TGTGCCAGCAGCCCTCCAGGGAACAGGATAAACACTGAAGCTTTCTTT. Its protein product is CASSPPGNRINTEAFF.

The chain links TRBV6-1 to TRBJ1-5; 7 bases agree with TRBD1. This CDR3 contains 15 residues. V shed 3 bases, J shed 2 bases, and the junction held 4 bases outside the gene matches. Per the germline V gene, CDR1 is MNHNS and CDR2 is SASEGT. CDR3 nucleotides: TGTGCCAGCAGTGATGTAGGACAGGGCAATCAGCCCCAGCATTTT. Protein sequence: CASSDVGQGNQPQHF.

This clone was seen more than once but under ten times. The chain links TRBV5-6 to TRBJ2-7; TRBD1 matches at 7 bases. Germline lookup yields CDR1 SGHDT and CDR2 YYEEEE. The V segment lost 2 bases and the J segment 2 bases; nucleotides outside the gene matches: 7. CDR3 size: 15 residues. CDR3 protein: CASSFVTGATYEQYF. In DNA, the CDR3 is TGTGCCAGCAGCTTCGTAACAGGGGCTACCTACGAGCAGTACTTC.

The genes are TRBV2 and TRBJ1-3, with D perhaps matching TRBD1 (6 bases). The V gene's germline CDR1 is SNHLY and CDR2 FYNNEI. V was trimmed by 6 bases and J by 2 bases, leaving 14 bases between them. The CDR3 runs 15 residues. CDR3 protein: CASRENRVPGNTIYF. CDR3 in DNA: TGTGCCAGCAGGGAAAACAGGGTTCCTGGAAACACCATATATTTT.

The J gene is TRBJ2-1, the V gene TRBV6-5; TRBD2 might be the D (6 bases). CDR1 and CDR2 (germline): MNHEY, SVGAGI. V dropped 6 bases and J dropped 10 bases, with 13 bases sitting between them. This CDR3 is 12 amino acids long. The CDR3 spells CASRTTRGEQFF. In DNA, the CDR3 is TGTGCCAGCAGAACGACTAGGGGCGAGCAGTTCTTC.

The chain uses TRBV28 and TRBJ2-5, with 8 bases aligning to TRBD1. The V and J ends lost 5 bases and 2 bases, in that order; junction bases with no gene match: 10. From germline, CDR1 is MDHEN and CDR2 SYDVKM. CDR3 length: 16 residues. The CDR3, as DNA: TGTGCCAGCAGTCCCCCGGCAGGGGGCTCTCAAGAGACCCAGTACTTC. It encodes CASSPPAGGSQETQYF.

The sample holds one count of this clone. The chain is built from TRBV27 and TRBJ2-7; 9 nucleotides match TRBD2. The CDR3 loop spans 14 amino acids. Losses at the gene ends were 5 bases for V and 5 bases for J; bases not matched to a gene: 7. Germline CDR1 MNHEY, CDR2 SMNVEV (reference sequence). CDR3: CASSPGGRAHEQYF. The CDR3 nucleotides are TGTGCCAGCAGTCCAGGCGGGAGGGCCCACGAGCAGTACTTC.